Listed here is a single TCR beta chain. Its antigen is unidentified. After removal of 7 bases from V and 5 bases from J, the junction contained 17 bases not matched to a gene. Germline loops: CDR1 SGHVS, CDR2 FNYEAQ. This CDR3 contains 17 residues. The sample comes from a study of cytomegalovirus exposure and HLA in healthy donors. Findings and limits, study-wide: In all likelihood, a cluster of highly shared sequence variants was a sequencing artifact. For most TCR beta V segments, an earlier analysis put the productive rate at about 87% or about 30% of the time.

PCR amplification relied on 60 Vbeta primers (plus 13 Jbeta primers). Only in-frame clones appear in the TCRdb table, and some are missing; sequencing was by immunoSEQ multiplex PCR. The table includes roughly 180,000 clones, around 85% detected once. V is TRBV7-6 and J is TRBJ2-5, with TRBD1 matching 9 bases. Material for sequencing was PBMCs. This receptor was identified in a man between 18 and 35 years old in good health and CMV-seropositive. The CDR3 loop is CASTLSSVGQGLETQYF. CDR3 in DNA: TGTGCCAGCACCCTAAGCTCGGTGGGACAGGGTTTGGAGACCCAGTACTTC.